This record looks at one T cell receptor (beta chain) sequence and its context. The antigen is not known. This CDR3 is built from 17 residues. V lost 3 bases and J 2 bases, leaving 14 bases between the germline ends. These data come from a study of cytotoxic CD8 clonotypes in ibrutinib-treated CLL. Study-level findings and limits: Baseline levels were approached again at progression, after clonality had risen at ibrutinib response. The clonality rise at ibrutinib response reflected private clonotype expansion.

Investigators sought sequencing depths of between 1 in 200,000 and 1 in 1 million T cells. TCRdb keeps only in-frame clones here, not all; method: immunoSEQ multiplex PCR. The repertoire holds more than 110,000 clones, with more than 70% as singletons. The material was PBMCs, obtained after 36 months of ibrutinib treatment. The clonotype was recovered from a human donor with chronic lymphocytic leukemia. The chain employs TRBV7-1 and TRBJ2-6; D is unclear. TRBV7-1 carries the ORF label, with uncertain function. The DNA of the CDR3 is TGTGCCAGCAGCTCCCCCCCCTGGCGCGCTGGGGCCAACGTCCTGACTTTC. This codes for CASSSPPWRAGANVLTF.